This TCR beta chain was identified in a study of monozygotic twins with inflammatory bowel disease (dated by TCRdb to between 2017 and 2020). Context from the whole study: In total, about 28 monozygotic twin pairs made up the full study: 19 Danish pairs, all IBD-discordant, plus nine German pairs, of which four were IBD-concordant and five were IBD-discordant. Each individual had, on average, about 151 000 unique TCRalpha sequences and 181 000 unique TCRbeta sequences available for analysis. The search for disease-associated traits relied mainly on comparing, within discordant pairs, IBD patients with their genetically identical healthy co-twins.

Beyond this particular receptor, the publication reports: The analysis was unable to tell different T cell subtypes apart. The results gave no support for a single strong signal or clonotype linked to IBD. No difference in repertoire similarity was observed between concordant and discordant twins, possibly owing to limited statistical power. Fewer clonotypes were shared with other individuals by IBD patients than by healthy twins, most markedly in patients showing signs of disease activity. Because patients were on differing immunosuppressive treatments, the repertoires may have picked up extra background noise and inter-individual variability. IBD patients had lower TCRbeta repertoire diversity, measured by the inverse Simpson index, than their healthy co-twins.

Turning to this clonotype: Its antigen specificity is not known.

From each donor, a roughly 2.7 ml peripheral blood sample was collected into PAXgene tubes and kept at -80 degrees C. Without any T cell sorting, total RNA was extracted from whole blood using the PAXgene blood miRNA kit on an automated QIAcube. Peripheral blood from monozygotic twin pairs, either concordant or discordant for inflammatory bowel disease, underwent deep TCRalpha and TCRbeta repertoire profiling that used unique molecular barcoding. Smoking habits were recorded for all twin pairs, and each individual was classified as a current, former or never smoker. Sequences DFQATT (CDR1) and SNEGSKA (CDR2) are obtained from the germline V gene (reference sequence). The CDR3 runs 14 amino acids, cysteine and phenylalanine included. The DNA is unrecorded. Library creation used 5' RACE. Preparation of each TCR library used about 3,200 ng of total RNA. For each sample, cDNA was synthesized in eight separate reactions using SMARTScribe reverse transcriptase. During cDNA synthesis, unique molecular identifiers containing a 6-nucleotide sample barcode were introduced by template switching. TCRalpha and TCRbeta cDNA was amplified in two nested PCRs of approximately 17 and 9 cycles, and bead purification was carried out after each PCR. Before amplification, the cDNA was both treated with uracil DNA-glycosylase and purified with the QIAquick PCR purification kit. The second PCR added Illumina TruSeq-compatible adapters along with sample-specific barcodes. TapeStation and Qubit were used to check library quality and concentration, and approximately 5.5 ng of each library went into the pool. Sequencing of the pooled libraries was done on an Illumina HiSeq2500 single-index Rapid Run using custom sequencing primers and 2 x 100 bp reads. Concerning the study's data processing: UMI-based consensus assembly with MiGEC version 1.2.6 was used to correct PCR and sequencing errors. MiXCR version 2.1.1 was used for V(D)J alignment, clonotype assembly and CDR3 extraction. To normalise gene usage, clonotype sharing and MAIT/NKT TCR abundance, the analysis used the top 1000, 10 000 and 20 000 clonotypes per sample. After downsampling to 27 000 UMIs, diversity was calculated as the inverse Simpson index using the vegan R package. Paired Mann-Whitney U tests were applied to discordant twin pairs, with Benjamini-Hochberg correction for multiple testing. TCRdb reprocessed the reads and lists each CDR3 protein sequence as a single entry, with no DNA. These V and J calls are TCRdb output, not the study's own analysis. This sample's table has entries for hundreds of thousands of distinct CDR3 sequences. The ten top clones hold 5.6% of the sample.

Rearrangement joined TRBV20-1 to TRBJ1-5; TCRdb designates TRBD1, a call that cannot be tested without DNA. Specimen: blood. This clonotype originated in a human donor with ulcerative colitis or Crohn's disease, or a healthy co-twin of an affected twin (not recorded which). The CDR3 region reads CSARPRQGNQPQHF.